This T cell receptor beta chain was captured by sequencing in a study of CD8+ T cells in alopecia areata. Study-level points and caveats: Normal skin contains resident alphabeta T cells, and these are also sequenced in scalp samples.

Sequencing used cDNA as its template, made by extracting RNA and reverse transcribing it. Using immunoSEQ multiplex PCR, the repertoire was profiled, and TCRdb retains in-frame clones only, with some absent. This sample has about 200,000 clones, with about 56% found just once. PBMCs provided sorted CD4+ and CD8+ T cells. In regard to this clone: Antigen: not known.

The sequenced material came from CD8+ T cells sorted from blood. This TCR came from a human donor in good health.

The CDR3 protein is CATSRDRSSNEKLFF. The CDR3 bases are TGTGCCACCAGTAGGGACAGGAGTTCGAATGAAAAACTGTTTTTT. This sequence joins TRBV15 and TRBJ1-4, with 8 bases that match TRBD1. Germline CDR1 reads LNHNV; CDR2 reads YYDKDF (reference sequence). J gave up 5 bases and V 6 bases, and 8 bases lay outside the gene matches. The CDR3 consists of 15 residues. Looking up the rest from reference TRBV15 and TRBJ1-4 gives the full variable domain: DAMVIQNPRYQVTQFGKPVTLSCSQTLNHNVMYWYQQKSSQAPKLLFHYYDKDFNNEADTPDNFQSRRPNTSFCFLDIRSPGLGDTAMYLCATSRDRSSNEKLFFGSGTQLSVL.